Sequencing of this T cell receptor beta chain was carried out in a study of neoadjuvant anti-PD-1 for oral cavity cancer. On the study more broadly: Nivolumab at 3 mg/kg was mostly given biweekly, three to four doses, pre-surgery. Around day 43, patients without progression received a fourth nivolumab dose before surgery.

Assay used: immunoSEQ multiplex PCR; TCRdb lists only in-frame clones, some missing. The data contain 9,700 or so clones, 61% of them seen just once; the ten biggest clones take up nearly 4.5%. Broader study findings: Pretreatment Treg/Th17 ratio correlated inversely with post-treatment tumor clonality.

Stated time point: after neoadjuvant nivolumab, at surgical resection. Analysis of PBMCs was direct, with no culture step. Germline CDR1 and CDR2: MNHEY and SMNVEV (reference sequence). This CDR3 is 14 amino acids long. V shed 5 bases and J shed 2 bases, with 13 bases lying between them. Worth noting for this clone: Its antigen remains unidentified.

The source material was PBMCs, sampled after nivolumab (anti-PD-1) treatment. This rearrangement joins TRBV27 to TRBJ2-7, with D unresolved. This TCR was sampled from a person aged 35-79 years with oral cavity squamous cell carcinoma. CDR3 in DNA: TGTGCCAGCAGTCAAGGATCTGCCCCCTACGAGCAGTACTTC. Translation gives CASSQGSAPYEQYF.